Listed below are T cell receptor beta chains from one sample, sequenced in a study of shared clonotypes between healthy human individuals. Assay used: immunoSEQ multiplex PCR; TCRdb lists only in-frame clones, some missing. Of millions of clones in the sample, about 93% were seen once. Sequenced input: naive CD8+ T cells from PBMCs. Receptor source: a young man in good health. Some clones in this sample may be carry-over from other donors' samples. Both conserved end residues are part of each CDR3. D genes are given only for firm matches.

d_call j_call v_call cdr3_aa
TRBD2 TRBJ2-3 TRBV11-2 CASSERTSERTDTQYF
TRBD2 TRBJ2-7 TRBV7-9 CASSVAGRTRDEQYF
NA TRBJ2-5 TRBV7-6 CASSLVRGAQETQYF
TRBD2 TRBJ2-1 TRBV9 CASSPRSLRTSLNEQFF
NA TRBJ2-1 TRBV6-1 CASSEGWGVSYNEQFF
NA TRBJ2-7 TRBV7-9 CASSLVASLYEQYF
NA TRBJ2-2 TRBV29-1 CSVDSREGELFF
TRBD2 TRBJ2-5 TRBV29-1 CSVEDPRRAGGPRGQYF
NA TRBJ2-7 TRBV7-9 CASVASEVLEQYF
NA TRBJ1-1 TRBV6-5 CASSYSEVPGWAEAFF
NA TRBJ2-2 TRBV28 CASSPHTGELFF
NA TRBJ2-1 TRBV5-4 CASSLRGTSNEQFF
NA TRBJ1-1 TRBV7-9 CASSFPFPALGTEAFF
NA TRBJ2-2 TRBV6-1 CASSEQLAETANTGELFF
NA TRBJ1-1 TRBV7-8 CASSLIEREAFF
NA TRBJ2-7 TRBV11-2 CASSSRDGSYEQYF
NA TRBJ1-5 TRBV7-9 CASSSSPGPAQPQHF
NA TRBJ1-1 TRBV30 CAWSVSDTEAFF
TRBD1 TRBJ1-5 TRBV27 CASSRQGQPQHF
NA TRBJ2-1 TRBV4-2 CASSQDLAGKHNEQFF
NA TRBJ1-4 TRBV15 CAASPSGEKLFF
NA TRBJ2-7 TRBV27 CASSLAGPREQYF
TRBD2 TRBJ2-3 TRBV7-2 CASSLSSGPSSTDTQYF
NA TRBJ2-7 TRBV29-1 CSVGTSGSYEQYF
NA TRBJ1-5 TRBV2 CASRRGEYSNQPQHF
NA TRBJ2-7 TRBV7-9 CASSLVLSSYEQYF
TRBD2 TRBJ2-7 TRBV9 CASSPSRAGALYEQYF
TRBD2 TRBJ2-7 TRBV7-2 CASSLDSGAFEQYF
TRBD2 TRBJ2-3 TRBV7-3 CASSKTSGRTDTQYF
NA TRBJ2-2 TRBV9 CASSVGGPSLTGELFF
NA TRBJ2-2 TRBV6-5 CASETPNTGELFF
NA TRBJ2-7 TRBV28 CASSFVDSNYEQYF
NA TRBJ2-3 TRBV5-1 CASSSYYSNTDTQYF
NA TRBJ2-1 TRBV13 CAGKGPEGSYNEQFF
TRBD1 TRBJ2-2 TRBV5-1 CASGNGQGAAELFF
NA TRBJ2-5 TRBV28 CASSLGRTLQETQYF
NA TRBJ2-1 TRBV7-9 CASSSAGSVNEQFF
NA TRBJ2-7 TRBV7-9 CASSLNRDYEQYF
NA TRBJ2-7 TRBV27 CASSLGTGTPSYEQYF
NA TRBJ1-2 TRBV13 CASSPGQLEYTPNYGYTF
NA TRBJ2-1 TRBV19 CASSIPSPNEQFF
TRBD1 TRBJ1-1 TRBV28 CATTWGRGITEAFF
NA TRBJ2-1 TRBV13 CASSSSDEQFF
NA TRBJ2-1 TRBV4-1 CASSDSYNEQFF
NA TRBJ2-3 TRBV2 CASSTSYKFTDTQYF
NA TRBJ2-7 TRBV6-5 CASSSFKEGQYEQYF
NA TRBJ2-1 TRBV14 CASSQDPRTYNEQFF
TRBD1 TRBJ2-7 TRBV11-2 CASSTSTGAGEQYF